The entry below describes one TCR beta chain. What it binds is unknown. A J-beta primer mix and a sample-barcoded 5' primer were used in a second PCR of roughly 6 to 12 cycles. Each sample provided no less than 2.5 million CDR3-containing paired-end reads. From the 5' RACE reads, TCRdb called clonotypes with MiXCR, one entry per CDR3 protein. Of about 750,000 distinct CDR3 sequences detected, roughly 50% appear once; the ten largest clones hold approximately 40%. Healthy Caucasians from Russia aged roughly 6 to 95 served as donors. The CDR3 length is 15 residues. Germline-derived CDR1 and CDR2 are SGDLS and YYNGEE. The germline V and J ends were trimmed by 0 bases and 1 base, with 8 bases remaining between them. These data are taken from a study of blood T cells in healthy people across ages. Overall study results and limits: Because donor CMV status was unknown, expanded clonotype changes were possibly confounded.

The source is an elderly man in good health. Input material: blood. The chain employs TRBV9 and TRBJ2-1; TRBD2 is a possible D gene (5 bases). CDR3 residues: CASSVAGYSYNEQFF. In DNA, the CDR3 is TGTGCCAGCAGCGTAGCGGGGTATTCCTACAATGAGCAGTTCTTC.